The present TCR beta chain was sequenced within a study of response to subunit inactivated influenza vaccine. The study's findings and limits: The authors suggested that every seasonal influenza vaccination recruits few new T cells.

TCRdb analysed the RT-PCR reads with MiXCR anew, one entry per CDR3 protein. The data hold more than 150,000 distinct CDR3 sequences, with about 10% observed a single time. For this clonotype: Its antigen is currently unknown.

This CDR3 spans 15 amino acids. The V end lost 4 bases, the J end lost 0 bases, and 13 bases lay between the germline ends. Germline V CDR1 and CDR2: DFQATT, SNEGSKA (reference sequence). The chain joins TRBV20-1 to TRBJ2-1; D call uncertain. The TCR was taken from a man between 50 and 75 years old who received an inactivated influenza vaccine. Sequencing used CD8+ T cells sorted from PBMCs, obtained around 2 years after vaccination. DNA for the CDR3: TGCAGTGCTATTCAGGCGGAGAACTCCTACAATGAGCAGTTCTTC. This translates into CSAIQAENSYNEQFF.